This paragraph covers one T cell receptor beta chain sequence. This sample is drawn from a study of radiation and T cells in renal cell carcinoma. Background on the study: Nephrectomy followed 15 Gy stereotactic body radiation by 4 weeks.

V was trimmed by 1 base and J by 6 bases, leaving 14 bases between them. The CDR3 consists of 14 residues. Per germline, CDR1 GTSNPN and CDR2 SVGIG (reference sequence). Produced via immunoSEQ multiplex PCR; TCRdb's table is partial and in-frame only. This sample has some 150,000 clones, with roughly 80% found just once. Indicated time point: baseline pretreatment blood. This sample's treatment: 15 Gy SBRT to primary tumor, nephrectomy 4 weeks later. The receptor was derived from a woman aged 45-60 years with renal cell carcinoma. This chain connects TRBV30 to TRBJ2-3; D perhaps matches TRBD1 (6 bases). This material consisted of blood, taken from a patient whose treatment included radiotherapy and nephrectomy. The CDR3, as DNA: TGTGCCTGGAGTGCGAAAGGGGGATCGGATACGCAGTATTTT. It yields the protein CAWSAKGGSDTQYF.